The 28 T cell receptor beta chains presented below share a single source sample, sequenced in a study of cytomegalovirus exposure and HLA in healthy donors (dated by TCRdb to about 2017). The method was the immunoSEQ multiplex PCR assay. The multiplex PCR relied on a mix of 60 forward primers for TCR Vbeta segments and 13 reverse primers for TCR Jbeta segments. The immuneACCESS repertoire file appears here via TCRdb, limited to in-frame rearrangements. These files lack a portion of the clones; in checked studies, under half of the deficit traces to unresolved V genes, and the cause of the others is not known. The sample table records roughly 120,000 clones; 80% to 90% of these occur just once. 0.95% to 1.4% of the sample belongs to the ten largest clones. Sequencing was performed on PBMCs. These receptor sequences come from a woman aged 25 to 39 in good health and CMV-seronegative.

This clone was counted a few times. In DNA form, the CDR3 reads TGCAGCGTAACCGGGACAGCAGAAAACATTCAGTACTTC. It encodes CSVTGTAENIQYF. The gene calls are TRBV29-1 and TRBJ2-4; 7 positions match TRBD1. The germline V gene encodes CDR1 SQVTM and CDR2 ANQGSEA. The CDR3 length is 13 residues. Trimming removed 6 bases from V and 5 bases from J; junction bases left unmatched: 7.

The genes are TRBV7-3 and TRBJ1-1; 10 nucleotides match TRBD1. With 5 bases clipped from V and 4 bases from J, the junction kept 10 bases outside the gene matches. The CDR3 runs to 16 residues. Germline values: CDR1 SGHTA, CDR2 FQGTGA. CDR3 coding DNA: TGTGCCAGCAGCCCCTTGCCCCGGGACAGGGGCACTGAAGCTTTCTTT. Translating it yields CASSPLPRDRGTEAFF.

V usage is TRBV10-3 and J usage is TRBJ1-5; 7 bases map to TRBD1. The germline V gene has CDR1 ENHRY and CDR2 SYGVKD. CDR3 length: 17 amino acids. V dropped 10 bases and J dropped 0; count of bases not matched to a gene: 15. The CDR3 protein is CATQGGRGSGSNQPQHF. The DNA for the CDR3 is TGTGCCACCCAGGGGGGCAGGGGGTCCGGTAGCAATCAGCCCCAGCATTTT.

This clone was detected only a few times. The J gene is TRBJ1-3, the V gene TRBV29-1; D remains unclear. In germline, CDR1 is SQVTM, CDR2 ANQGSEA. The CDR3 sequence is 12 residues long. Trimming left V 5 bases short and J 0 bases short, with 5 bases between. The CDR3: CSVIVSGNTIYF. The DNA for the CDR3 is TGCAGCGTTATAGTCTCTGGAAACACCATATATTTT.

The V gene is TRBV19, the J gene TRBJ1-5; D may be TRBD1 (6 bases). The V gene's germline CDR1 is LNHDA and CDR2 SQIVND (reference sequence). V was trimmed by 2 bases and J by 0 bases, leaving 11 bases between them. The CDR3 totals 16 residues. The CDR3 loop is CASSIRGQYSNQPQHF. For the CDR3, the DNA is TGTGCCAGTAGTATAAGAGGACAGTATAGCAATCAGCCCCAGCATTTT. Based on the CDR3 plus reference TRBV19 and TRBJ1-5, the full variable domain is DGGITQSPKYLFRKEGQNVTLSCEQNLNHDAMYWYRQDPGQGLRLIYYSQIVNDFQKGDIAEGYSVSREKKESFPLTVTSAQKNPTAFYLCASSIRGQYSNQPQHFGDGTRLSIL.

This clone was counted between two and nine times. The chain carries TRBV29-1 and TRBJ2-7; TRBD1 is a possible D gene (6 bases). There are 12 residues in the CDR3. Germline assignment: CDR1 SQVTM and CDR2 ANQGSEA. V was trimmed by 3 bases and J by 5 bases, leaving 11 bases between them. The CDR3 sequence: CSVEVAGDEQYF. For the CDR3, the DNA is TGCAGCGTTGAGGTAGCAGGGGACGAGCAGTACTTC.

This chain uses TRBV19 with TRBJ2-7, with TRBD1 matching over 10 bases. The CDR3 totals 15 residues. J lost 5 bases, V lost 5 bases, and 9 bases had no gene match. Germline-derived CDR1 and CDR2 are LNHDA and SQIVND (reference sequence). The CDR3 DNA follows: TGTGCCAGTAGTTCGGGACAGGGGAGTTCCCACGAGCAGTACTTC. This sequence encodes CASSSGQGSSHEQYF.

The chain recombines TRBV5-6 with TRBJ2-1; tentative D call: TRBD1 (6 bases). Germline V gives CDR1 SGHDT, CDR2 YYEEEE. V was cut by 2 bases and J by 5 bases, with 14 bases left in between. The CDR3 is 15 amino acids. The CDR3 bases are TGTGCCAGCAGCTTCATTGCGGCAGGGGACAATGAGCAGTTCTTC. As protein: CASSFIAAGDNEQFF.

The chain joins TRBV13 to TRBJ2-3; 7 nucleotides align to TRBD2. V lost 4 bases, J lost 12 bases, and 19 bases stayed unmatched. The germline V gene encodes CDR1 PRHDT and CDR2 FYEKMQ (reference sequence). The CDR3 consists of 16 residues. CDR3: CASSSPFRDYRRGQYF. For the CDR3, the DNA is TGTGCCAGCAGCTCGCCTTTCCGGGACTATCGTCGGGGCCAGTATTTT.

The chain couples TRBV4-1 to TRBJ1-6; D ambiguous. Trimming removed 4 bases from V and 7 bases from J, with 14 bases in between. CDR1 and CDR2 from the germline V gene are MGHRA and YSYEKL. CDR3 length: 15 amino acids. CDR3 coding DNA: TGCGCCAGCAGCCTTAGGGAGGTGGACAATTCACCCCTCCACTTT. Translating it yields CASSLREVDNSPLHF.

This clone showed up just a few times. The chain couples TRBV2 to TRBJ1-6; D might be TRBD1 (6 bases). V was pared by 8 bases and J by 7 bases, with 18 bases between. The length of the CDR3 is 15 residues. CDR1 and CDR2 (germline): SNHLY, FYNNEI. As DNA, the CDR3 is TGTGCCAGCCAGACAGACAGGCTGCGAAATTCACCCCTCCACTTT. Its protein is CASQTDRLRNSPLHF. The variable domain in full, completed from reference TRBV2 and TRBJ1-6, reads EPEVTQTPSHQVTQMGQEVILRCVPISNHLYFYWYRQILGQKVEFLVSFYNNEISEKSEIFDDQFSVERPDGSNFTLKIRSTKLEDSAMYFCASQTDRLRNSPLHFGNGTRLTVT.

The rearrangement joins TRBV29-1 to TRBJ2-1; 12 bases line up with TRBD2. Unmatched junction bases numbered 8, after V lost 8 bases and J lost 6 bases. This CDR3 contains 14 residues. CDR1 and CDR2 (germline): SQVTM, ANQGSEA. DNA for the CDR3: TGCAGCCCATGGACTAGCGGGATGGGCAATGAGCAGTTCTTC. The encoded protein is CSPWTSGMGNEQFF.

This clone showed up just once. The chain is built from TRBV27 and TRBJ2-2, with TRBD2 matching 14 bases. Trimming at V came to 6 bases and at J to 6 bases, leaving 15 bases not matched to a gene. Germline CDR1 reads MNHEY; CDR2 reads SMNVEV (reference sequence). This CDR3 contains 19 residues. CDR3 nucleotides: TGTGCCAGCAGACCGGGGACTAGCGGGAGCATCGGTTTCGCCGGGGAGCTGTTTTTT. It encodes CASRPGTSGSIGFAGELFF.

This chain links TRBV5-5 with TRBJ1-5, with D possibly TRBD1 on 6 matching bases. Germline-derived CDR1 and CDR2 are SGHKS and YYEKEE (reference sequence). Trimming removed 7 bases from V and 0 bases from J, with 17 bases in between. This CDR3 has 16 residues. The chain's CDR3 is CASHSTGHHSNQPQHF. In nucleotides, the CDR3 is TGTGCCAGCCACTCTACAGGGCATCATAGCAATCAGCCCCAGCATTTT.

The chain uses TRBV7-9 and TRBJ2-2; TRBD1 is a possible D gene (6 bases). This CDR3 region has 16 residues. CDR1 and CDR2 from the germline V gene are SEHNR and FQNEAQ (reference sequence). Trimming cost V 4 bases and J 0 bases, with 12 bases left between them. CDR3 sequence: CASSSVGGPNTGELFF. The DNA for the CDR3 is TGTGCCAGCAGCTCTGTAGGGGGACCGAACACCGGGGAGCTGTTTTTT.

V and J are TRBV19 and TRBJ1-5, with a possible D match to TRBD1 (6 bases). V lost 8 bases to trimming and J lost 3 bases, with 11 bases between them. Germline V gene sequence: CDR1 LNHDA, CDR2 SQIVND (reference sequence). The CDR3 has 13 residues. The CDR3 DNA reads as TGTGCCAGTCTAGGGGGTTACAATCAGCCCCAGCATTTT. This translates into CASLGGYNQPQHF.

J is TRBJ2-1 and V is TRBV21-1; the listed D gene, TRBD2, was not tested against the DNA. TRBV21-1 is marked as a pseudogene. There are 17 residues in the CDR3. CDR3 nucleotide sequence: TGTGCCAGCAGCAAAGTGGTCGGACTGGATGCCTACGGTGAGCAGTTCTTC. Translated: CASSKVVGLDAYGEQFF.

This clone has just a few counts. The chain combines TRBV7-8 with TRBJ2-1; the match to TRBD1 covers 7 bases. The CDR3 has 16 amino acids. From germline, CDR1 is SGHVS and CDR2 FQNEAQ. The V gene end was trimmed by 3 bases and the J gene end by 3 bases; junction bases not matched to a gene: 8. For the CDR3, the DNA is TGTGCCAGCAGCTTCCCAATGACAGGGATCTACAATGAGCAGTTCTTC. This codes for CASSFPMTGIYNEQFF. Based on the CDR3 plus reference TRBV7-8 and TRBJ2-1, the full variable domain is GAGVSQSPRYKVAKRGQDVALRCDPISGHVSLFWYQQALGQGPEFLTYFQNEAQLDKSGLPSDRFFAERPEGSVSTLKIQRTQQEDSAVYLCASSFPMTGIYNEQFFGPGTRLTVL.

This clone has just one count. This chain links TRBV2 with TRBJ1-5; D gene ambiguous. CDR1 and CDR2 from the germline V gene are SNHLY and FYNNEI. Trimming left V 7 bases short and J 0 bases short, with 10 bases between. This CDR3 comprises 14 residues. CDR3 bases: TGTGCCAGCACCCGACTGAATAGCAATCAGCCCCAGCATTTT. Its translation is CASTRLNSNQPQHF.

The CDR3 sequence: CASSSGTQPYNEQFF. In DNA form, the CDR3 reads TGCGCCAGCAGCTCCGGGACACAACCTTACAATGAGCAGTTCTTC. This sequence joins TRBV5-1 and TRBJ2-1; D is possibly TRBD1 (6 bases). There are 15 residues in the CDR3. V was pared by 3 bases and J by 4 bases, with 14 bases between. Germline CDR1 SGHRS, CDR2 YFSETQ.

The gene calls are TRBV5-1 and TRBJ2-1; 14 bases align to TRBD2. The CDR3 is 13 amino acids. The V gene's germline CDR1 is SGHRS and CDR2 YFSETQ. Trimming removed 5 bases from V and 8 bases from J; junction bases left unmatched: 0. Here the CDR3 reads CASRTSGGDEQFF. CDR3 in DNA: TGCGCCAGCAGGACTAGCGGGGGGGATGAGCAGTTCTTC.

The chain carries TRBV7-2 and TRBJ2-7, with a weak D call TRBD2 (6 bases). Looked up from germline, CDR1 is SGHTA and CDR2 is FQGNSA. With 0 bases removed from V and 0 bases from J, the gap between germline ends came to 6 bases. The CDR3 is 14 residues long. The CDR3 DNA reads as TGTGCCAGCAGCTTAGCTAGCGGCTCCTACGAGCAGTACTTC. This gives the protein CASSLASGSYEQYF.

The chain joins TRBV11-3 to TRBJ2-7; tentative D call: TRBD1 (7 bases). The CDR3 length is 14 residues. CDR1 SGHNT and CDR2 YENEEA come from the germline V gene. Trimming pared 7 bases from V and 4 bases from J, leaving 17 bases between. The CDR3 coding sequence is TGTGCCAGCACGGCAGGGGGGTTCCAGTACGAGCAGTACTTC. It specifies CASTAGGFQYEQYF.

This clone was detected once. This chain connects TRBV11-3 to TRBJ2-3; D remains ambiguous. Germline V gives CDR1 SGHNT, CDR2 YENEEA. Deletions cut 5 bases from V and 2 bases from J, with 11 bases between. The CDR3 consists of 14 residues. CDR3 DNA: TGTGCCAGCAGCCTCCTACGATCCACAGATACGCAGTATTTT. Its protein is CASSLLRSTDTQYF.

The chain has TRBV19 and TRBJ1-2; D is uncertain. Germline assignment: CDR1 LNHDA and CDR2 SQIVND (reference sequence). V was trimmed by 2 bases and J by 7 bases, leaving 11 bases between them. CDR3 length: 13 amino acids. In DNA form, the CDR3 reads TGTGCCAGTAGTATACGGGGTAATAGTGGCTACACCTTC. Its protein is CASSIRGNSGYTF.

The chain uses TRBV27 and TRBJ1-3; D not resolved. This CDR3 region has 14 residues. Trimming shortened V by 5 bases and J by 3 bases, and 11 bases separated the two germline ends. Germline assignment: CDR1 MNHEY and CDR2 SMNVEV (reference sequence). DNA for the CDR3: TGTGCCAGCAGTGCCCGCGGCTTTGGAAACACCATATATTTT. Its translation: CASSARGFGNTIYF.

The DNA for the CDR3 is TGTGCCAGCAGCGTAAGCGGGCGGACATCGAACACTGAAGCTTTCTTT. Its translation is CASSVSGRTSNTEAFF. The chain employs TRBV9 and TRBJ1-1, with D tentatively TRBD1 (5 bases). Trimming removed 1 base from V and 1 base from J, with 14 bases in between. The CDR3 has 16 amino acids. Germline CDR1 is SGDLS and CDR2 is YYNGEE.

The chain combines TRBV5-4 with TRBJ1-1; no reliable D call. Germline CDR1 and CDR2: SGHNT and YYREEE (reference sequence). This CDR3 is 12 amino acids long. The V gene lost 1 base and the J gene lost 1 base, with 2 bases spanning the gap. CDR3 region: CASSLQNTEAFF. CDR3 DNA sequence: TGTGCCAGCAGCTTGCAGAACACTGAAGCTTTCTTT.